Below, 28 T cell receptor beta chains from the same sample are listed, as sequenced in a study of cytomegalovirus exposure and HLA in healthy donors. Amplification used 60 Vbeta primers and 13 Jbeta primers. TCRdb's copy holds only in-frame clones and misses some; the assay was immunoSEQ multiplex PCR. In the table there are 150,000 or so clones, 65% to 75% of which are singletons. Sequences were obtained from PBMCs. The source is a human donor in good health.

V is TRBV2 and J is TRBJ1-5, with D perhaps TRBD1 (6 bases). The ends were cut back, 6 bases at V and 2 bases at J, with 14 bases in the middle. CDR3 length: 15 amino acids. Germline-derived CDR1 and CDR2 are SNHLY and FYNNEI. In DNA form, the CDR3 reads TGTGCCAGCAGCCCAGAGGGGGTAGGCAATCAGCCCCAGCATTTT. This gives the protein CASSPEGVGNQPQHF. Drawing the rest from reference TRBV2 and TRBJ1-5, the complete variable domain is EPEVTQTPSHQVTQMGQEVILRCVPISNHLYFYWYRQILGQKVEFLVSFYNNEISEKSEIFDDQFSVERPDGSNFTLKIRSTKLEDSAMYFCASSPEGVGNQPQHFGDGTRLSIL.

The chain recombines TRBV5-1 with TRBJ2-5, with a possible D match to TRBD1 (6 bases). The DNA end favors TRBJ2-7, so the J call may be wrong. CDR3 length: 17 amino acids. Germline lookup yields CDR1 SGHRS and CDR2 YFSETQ. The CDR3 loop is CASRLWNNGTLSYEQYF. The CDR3 DNA follows: TGCGCCAGCAGACTTTGGAATAACGGGACACTGTCCTACGAGCAGTACTTC.

V is TRBV5-1 and J is TRBJ2-7, with TRBD1 identical over 9 bases. The CDR3 sequence is 16 residues long. Germline-derived CDR1 and CDR2 are SGHRS and YFSETQ. Trimming at V came to 4 bases and at J to 0 bases, leaving 8 bases not matched to a gene. CDR3 region: CASSLGGTGNSYEQYF. The CDR3 DNA follows: TGCGCCAGCAGCCTTGGAGGGACAGGGAACTCCTACGAGCAGTACTTC.

The V gene is TRBV2, the J gene TRBJ2-5; TRBD2 aligns across 7 bases. Unmatched junction bases numbered 7, after V lost 7 bases and J lost 2 bases. Germline V gene sequence: CDR1 SNHLY, CDR2 FYNNEI. This CDR3 region has 14 residues. This chain's CDR3 is CASKRGGGQETQYF. The DNA for the CDR3 is TGTGCCAGCAAAAGGGGCGGGGGACAAGAGACCCAGTACTTC.

The CDR3 coding sequence is TGTGCCAGCAGCGTAGGAAGGGACAGGGGATGCGGCTACACCTTC. Encoded protein: CASSVGRDRGCGYTF. The chain uses TRBV9 and TRBJ1-2; 10 bases are shared with TRBD1. Trimming at V came to 0 bases and at J to 8 bases, leaving 7 bases not matched to a gene. Germline values: CDR1 SGDLS, CDR2 YYNGEE. There are 15 residues in the CDR3.

The genes are TRBV15 and TRBJ1-2; possibly TRBD1 for D (5 bases). The germline CDR1 and CDR2 sequences are LNHNV and YYDKDF (reference sequence). V gave up 0 bases and J gave up 4 bases, with 12 bases separating them. The CDR3 covers 15 residues. The DNA for the CDR3 is TGTGCCACCAGCAGAGATAGGACACAAAGCTATGGCTACACCTTC. It is translated as CATSRDRTQSYGYTF.

As DNA, the CDR3 is TGTGCCAGCAGTTTATCGAGGCAATTCGGGGAGACCCAGTACTTC. Amino acid sequence: CASSLSRQFGETQYF. This rearrangement joins TRBV27 to TRBJ2-5, with unresolved D. The V and J ends lost 0 bases and 5 bases respectively, with 13 bases between them. The CDR3 contains 15 residues. The V gene's germline CDR1 is MNHEY and CDR2 SMNVEV (reference sequence).

V is TRBV6-1 and J is TRBJ2-7; no clear D. The length of the CDR3 is 16 residues. CDR1 and CDR2 (germline): MNHNS, SASEGT. Trimming stripped 3 bases from V and 4 bases from J, with 19 bases between. CDR3 in DNA: TGTGCCAGCAGTGACCCCCCTCTACTACACGGATACGAGCAGTACTTC. Protein product: CASSDPPLLHGYEQYF.

CDR3 sequence: CASSFTPGAVEAFF. The CDR3 coding sequence is TGCGCCAGCAGCTTCACCCCAGGGGCCGTTGAAGCTTTCTTT. V gene TRBV5-1 combines with J gene TRBJ1-1; TRBD1 might be the D (6 bases). The V gene's germline CDR1 is SGHRS and CDR2 YFSETQ. This CDR3 spans 14 amino acids. The V and J ends lost 2 bases and 7 bases respectively, with 15 bases between them.

This chain joins TRBV19 and TRBJ1-5, with D possibly being TRBD1 (5 bases). Germline V gene lookup returns CDR1 LNHDA and CDR2 SQIVND (reference sequence). Trimming pared 6 bases from V and 4 bases from J, leaving 10 bases between. CDR3 length: 13 residues. CDR3 sequence (DNA): TGTGCCAGTAGCTCGGGGGGTAATCAGCCCCAGCATTTT. Translating it yields CASSSGGNQPQHF.

V is TRBV2 and J is TRBJ2-7; 12 nucleotides match TRBD1. Germline V gene lookup returns CDR1 SNHLY and CDR2 FYNNEI. Trimming took 5 bases from V and 4 from J; bases not matched to a gene: 6. The CDR3 is 15 amino acids. The CDR3 reads CASSRGQGALYEQYF. The CDR3 DNA follows: TGTGCCAGCAGTCGGGGACAGGGGGCGCTTTACGAGCAGTACTTC.

This chain connects TRBV6-5 to TRBJ2-7; possible D gene TRBD1, 6 bases. Trimming shortened V by 5 bases and J by 5 bases, and 13 bases separated the two germline ends. Germline-derived CDR1 and CDR2 are MNHEY and SVGAGI. The CDR3 is 13 amino acids. This chain's CDR3 is CASSGTRFDEQYF. For the CDR3, the DNA is TGTGCCAGCAGTGGGACAAGGTTCGACGAGCAGTACTTC.

The chain links TRBV5-1 to TRBJ1-1; D remains ambiguous. The CDR3 consists of 14 residues. The ends were cut back, 4 bases at V and 1 base at J, with 11 bases in the middle. The V gene's germline CDR1 is SGHRS and CDR2 YFSETQ. CDR3 coding DNA: TGCGCCAGCAGCCAGACAAACGCGAACACTGAAGCTTTCTTT. It is translated as CASSQTNANTEAFF.

The V and J genes are TRBV5-4 and TRBJ1-2; D might be TRBD1 (6 bases). The germline V and J ends were trimmed by 3 bases and 1 base, with 13 bases remaining between them. The CDR3 totals 15 residues. Germline V gives CDR1 SGHNT, CDR2 YYREEE (reference sequence). CDR3 amino acids: CASSSKRTVNYGYTF. CDR3 DNA: TGTGCCAGCAGCTCCAAAAGGACAGTTAACTATGGCTACACCTTC.

This clone has a handful of counts. The chain is built from TRBV5-1 and TRBJ2-7, with a possible D match to TRBD1 (5 bases). V was trimmed by 1 base and J by 6 bases, leaving 20 bases between them. This CDR3 has 16 residues. Looked up from germline, CDR1 is SGHRS and CDR2 is YFSETQ. The CDR3 spells CASSLIPDQGVGEQYF. CDR3 bases: TGCGCCAGCAGCTTGATCCCGGACCAAGGGGTAGGCGAGCAGTACTTC.

The chain couples TRBV21-1 to TRBJ2-2; the table's TRBD2 call for D was not verified on the DNA. TRBV21-1 is termed a pseudogene. The CDR3 spans 13 residues. The CDR3 spells CASRLLETGELFF. Written as DNA, the CDR3 is TGTGCCAGCAGGCTCCTAGAAACCGGGGAGCTGTTTTTT.

This clone was seen more than once but under ten times. The CDR3 sequence is CASSRTGFRTQYF. In DNA form, the CDR3 reads TGCGCCAGCAGCAGGACAGGGTTCCGTACGCAGTATTTT. This chain connects TRBV4-1 to TRBJ2-3; 8 nucleotides agree with TRBD1. Trimming took 5 bases from V and 8 from J; bases not matched to a gene: 6. CDR1 and CDR2 (germline): MGHRA, YSYEKL. This CDR3 has 13 residues.

The rearrangement uses TRBV5-1 and TRBJ2-7; D perhaps matches TRBD2 (6 bases). The CDR3 is 15 amino acids. Germline V gene sequence: CDR1 SGHRS, CDR2 YFSETQ. Between the trimmed V and J ends, which lost 0 bases and 2 bases, there was a span of 12 bases. CDR3 amino acids: CASSLEPGVTYEQYF. DNA for the CDR3: TGCGCCAGCAGCTTGGAACCGGGGGTGACCTACGAGCAGTACTTC.

The genes are TRBV14 and TRBJ2-5, with a tentative D call TRBD2 (5 bases). Trimming pared 3 bases from V and 5 bases from J, leaving 10 bases between. CDR3 length: 13 residues. Germline CDR1 is SGHDN and CDR2 is FVKESK. Here the CDR3 reads CASSQATGETQYF. The CDR3 DNA reads as TGTGCCAGCAGCCAGGCGACGGGGGAGACCCAGTACTTC.

This clone was counted a few times. The CDR3 here is CAISQTGVNTEAFF. CDR3 in DNA: TGTGCCATCAGCCAGACAGGGGTGAACACTGAAGCTTTCTTT. The chain employs TRBV10-3 and TRBJ1-1; 8 positions match TRBD1. J was trimmed by 0 bases and V by 6 bases; bases with no gene match: 3. Germline V gives CDR1 ENHRY, CDR2 SYGVKD. The CDR3 totals 14 residues.

V and J are TRBV4-1 and TRBJ2-1, with D possibly being TRBD1 (6 bases). V was clipped by 5 bases and J by 2 bases, with 28 bases between them. Germline V gives CDR1 MGHRA, CDR2 YSYEKL. The CDR3 has 20 residues. CDR3 DNA: TGCGCCAGCAGCACCGCTACTCCCGGGACACTGGGGGTCCCCTACAATGAGCAGTTCTTC. This sequence encodes CASSTATPGTLGVPYNEQFF.

The chain joins TRBV28 to TRBJ1-1, with 7 bases lining up with TRBD1. This CDR3 spans 13 amino acids. V lost 10 bases to trimming and J lost 1 base; unmatched junction nucleotides: 6. Germline CDR1 reads MDHEN; CDR2 reads SYDVKM. Here the CDR3 DNA reads TGTGCCACGCAACGACAGGGGAACACTGAAGCTTTCTTT. Translation gives CATQRQGNTEAFF.

A few counts support this clone. The genes are TRBV7-2 and TRBJ1-3; possibly TRBD1 for D (5 bases). V shed 1 base and J shed 2 bases, with 12 bases lying between them. Germline lookup yields CDR1 SGHTA and CDR2 FQGNSA. The CDR3 sequence is 16 residues long. The CDR3 spells CASSLVNTGAGNTIYF. The DNA for the CDR3 is TGTGCCAGCAGCTTAGTGAACACGGGGGCTGGAAACACCATATATTTT.

This clone has only one observation. The chain recombines TRBV9 with TRBJ2-7, with 12 bases fitting TRBD1. With 4 bases clipped from V and 5 bases from J, the junction kept 10 bases outside the gene matches. The CDR3 sequence is 16 residues long. Per the germline V gene, CDR1 is SGDLS and CDR2 is YYNGEE. CDR3 region: CASSPGTGGFLDEQYF. CDR3 coding DNA: TGTGCCAGCAGCCCTGGGACAGGGGGCTTTCTAGACGAGCAGTACTTC.

The V and J genes are TRBV6-1 and TRBJ2-1; 9 nucleotides align to TRBD2. This CDR3 spans 18 amino acids. Germline V gene lookup returns CDR1 MNHNS and CDR2 SASEGT. The trim removed 2 bases at V and 4 bases at J, leaving 12 bases unmatched. The CDR3 loop reads CASSEHTGLAGVYNEQFF. The DNA for the CDR3 is TGTGCCAGCAGTGAACACACCGGTTTAGCGGGGGTTTACAATGAGCAGTTCTTC.

The chain has TRBV28 and TRBJ2-7; perhaps TRBD1 as D (5 bases). The CDR3 spans 14 residues. Germline lookup yields CDR1 MDHEN and CDR2 SYDVKM. With 7 bases removed from V and 0 bases from J, the gap between germline ends came to 13 bases. CDR3 region: CASTIQGSSYEQYF. In DNA, the CDR3 is TGTGCCAGCACCATCCAGGGTTCCTCCTACGAGCAGTACTTC.

Here the CDR3 reads CASASSVGNSPLHF. DNA of the CDR3: TGTGCCAGCGCATCCTCGGTTGGTAATTCACCCCTCCACTTT. The rearrangement links TRBV9 to TRBJ1-6; D gene uncertain. V dropped 7 bases and J dropped 6 bases, with 14 bases sitting between them. The length of the CDR3 is 14 residues. Germline CDR1 and CDR2: SGDLS and YYNGEE.

The V and J genes are TRBV4-1 and TRBJ2-2; maybe TRBD2 (6 bases). The germline V gene encodes CDR1 MGHRA and CDR2 YSYEKL. The ends were cut back, 1 base at V and 2 bases at J, with 14 bases in the middle. CDR3 length: 17 residues. The CDR3 DNA follows: TGCGCCAGCAGCCAAGTAGCTAGCGCAGATAACACCGGGGAGCTGTTTTTT. Its translation: CASSQVASADNTGELFF.